This TCR beta chain was captured in a study of cytomegalovirus exposure and HLA in healthy donors. Study-level background: The Caucasian-associated ancestry cluster held roughly 84% of roughly 400 genotyped donors. Study-wide points: CMV serostatus stood as the only immune exposure information on hand. Most TCR beta V segments were productive about 87% or about 30% of the time in an earlier analysis.

Details on this clone: The antigen is not known.

While unrecorded immune exposures were likely, the donors were nominally healthy when sampled. This CDR3 region has 14 residues. V was cut by 4 bases and J by 2 bases, with 11 bases left in between. The germline CDR1 and CDR2 sequences are SGHTA and FQGTGA. The PCR made use of 60 Vbeta and 13 Jbeta primers. Generated by immunoSEQ multiplex PCR, the TCRdb table keeps only in-frame clones and is missing some. This repertoire shows tens of thousands of clones, 76% found once; its top ten account for around 3.3%. This clonotype was sampled from a man aged 18 to 29 in good health and CMV-seronegative. The chain joins TRBV7-3 to TRBJ1-2, with D maybe TRBD1 (6 bases). The sample consisted of PBMCs. CDR3 loop: CASSSDSSNYGYTF. The CDR3 DNA reads TGTGCCAGCAGCTCGGACAGTTCGAACTATGGCTACACCTTC. The full variable domain, in which reference TRBV7-3 and TRBJ1-2 provide the parts outside the CDR3, is GAGVSQTPSNKVTEKGKYVELRCDPISGHTALYWYRQSLGQGPEFLIYFQGTGAADDSGLPNDRFFAVRPEGSVSTLKIQRTERGDSAVYLCASSSDSSNYGYTFGSGTRLTVV.